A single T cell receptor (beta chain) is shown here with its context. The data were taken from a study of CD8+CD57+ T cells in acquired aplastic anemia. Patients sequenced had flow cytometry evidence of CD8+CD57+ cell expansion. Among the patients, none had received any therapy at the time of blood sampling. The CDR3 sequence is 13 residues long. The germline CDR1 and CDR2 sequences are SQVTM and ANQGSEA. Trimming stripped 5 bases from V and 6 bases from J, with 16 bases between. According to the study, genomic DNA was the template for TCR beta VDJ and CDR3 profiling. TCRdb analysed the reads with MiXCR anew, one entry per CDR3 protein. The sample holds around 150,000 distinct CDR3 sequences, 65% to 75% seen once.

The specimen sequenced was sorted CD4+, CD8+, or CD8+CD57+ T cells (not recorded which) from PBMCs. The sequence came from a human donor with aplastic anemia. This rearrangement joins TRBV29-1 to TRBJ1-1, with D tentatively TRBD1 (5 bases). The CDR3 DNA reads TGCAGCGTTAACCCTCGCCCGGGGGCTGAAGCTTTCTTT. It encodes CSVNPRPGAEAFF.